This TCR beta chain was sequenced for a study of OX40 agonist ivuxolimab in advanced cancers. Overall study: The dose-escalation group included hepatocellular carcinoma, melanoma, renal cell carcinoma and head and neck cancer. 30% to 40% of patients had received prior checkpoint inhibitor therapy.

Sequencing was performed with immunoSEQ multiplex PCR; in TCRdb, only in-frame clones are kept and a portion is missing. The data contain tens of thousands of clones, approximately 85% of them seen just once; the ten biggest clones take up 4% to 6%. CDR3 size: 14 residues. V was pared by 1 base and J by 4 bases, with 10 bases between. Germline V CDR1 and CDR2: MNHNS, SASEGT. Autoimmune disease history or systemic immunosuppression disqualified patients. Sequencing used CD4+ or CD8+ T cells sorted from blood, obtained in a trial of the OX40 agonist ivuxolimab. The clonotype originates from an adult with an advanced solid tumor such as melanoma, head and neck, liver or kidney cancer. The chain uses TRBV6-1 and TRBJ2-5; D is undetermined. The CDR3, as DNA: TGTGCCAGCAGTGAAGGGGTGGTTCTAGAGACCCAGTACTTC. It is translated as CASSEGVVLETQYF.